The rows below give T cell receptor beta chains drawn from one sample of a study of cytomegalovirus exposure and HLA in healthy donors. The table came from immunoSEQ multiplex PCR; TCRdb's copy has only in-frame clones and leaves some out. The sample contains about 92,000 clones, about 83% of which appear only once. The sample comprised PBMCs. The receptors come from a woman aged 18-30 years in good health and CMV-seropositive. The conserved cysteine and the conserved F or W are not part of the CDR3 here.

j_call v_call cdr3_length cdr3_aa
TRBJ2-7 TRBV20-1 9 SASWGGEQY
TRBJ2-4 TRBV4-1 16 ASSQGGLAGGAKNIQY
TRBJ2-7 TRBV10-3 18 AISESWGASGSGVSYEQY
TRBJ1-3 TRBV7-9 13 ASSPRERGRNTIY
TRBJ2-1 TRBV5-1 17 ASSLTQRGLAASYNEQF
TRBJ2-1 TRBV7-6 14 ASSLGATRSDNEQF
TRBJ2-1 TRBV6-1 13 ASSEVAYLYNEQF
TRBJ1-2 TRBV5-6 11 ASSLVGDYGYT
TRBJ2-7 TRBV5-1 13 ASSQKDTHSYEQY
TRBJ1-1 TRBV28 11 ASSSPQGTEAF
TRBJ2-7 TRBV11-2 12 ASSPWQYSYEQY
TRBJ1-1 TRBV11-2 11 ASSPQQGTEAF
TRBJ2-1 TRBV14 13 ASSRSMSPNNEQF
TRBJ2-5 TRBV6-5 13 ASSGAGAGQETQY
TRBJ2-5 TRBV30 11 AWAGGVQETQY
TRBJ2-1 TRBV28 10 ASSLTWREQF
TRBJ1-2 TRBV7-6 9 ATASGYGYT
TRBJ2-3 TRBV6-5 12 ASSKRTGYDTQY
TRBJ1-6 TRBV9 15 ASSPPEGAGGNSPLH
TRBJ2-7 TRBV2 13 ASSPGQGGRREQY
TRBJ1-5 TRBV6-5 13 ASSRQGYSNQPQH
TRBJ2-5 TRBV27 13 ASREAGGTIKTQY